Shown below are 9 T cell receptor beta chains from a single sample sequenced in a study of shared clonotypes between healthy human individuals. The naive CD8 subset, CD45RO-negative cells positively selected for CCR7, excluded terminally differentiated effector memory CD45RA+ cells. Sequencing used immunoSEQ multiplex PCR; TCRdb keeps in-frame clones, though not all of them. The sample lists millions of clones; roughly 94% were seen once. The sample taken for sequencing was naive CD8+ T cells sorted from blood. These receptors came from a man younger than 30 in good health.

This chain uses TRBV5-1 with TRBJ2-1; D unresolved. The CDR3 covers 14 residues. Germline V gene lookup returns CDR1 SGHRS and CDR2 YFSETQ. Trimming pared 0 bases from V and 6 bases from J, leaving 10 bases between. The DNA of the CDR3 is TGCGCCAGCAGCTTGGTGGCTCAAAGCAATGAGCAGTTCTTC. Translating it yields CASSLVAQSNEQFF.

The chain uses TRBV10-1 and TRBJ1-3; unclear D gene. V was clipped by 2 bases and J by 4 bases, with 6 bases between them. The germline V gene encodes CDR1 WNHNN and CDR2 SYGVQD (reference sequence). The CDR3 spans 13 residues. In DNA, the CDR3 is TGCGCCAGCAGTGAGACGGCAGGAAACACCATATATTTT. It yields the protein CASSETAGNTIYF.

Note on this clone: The identical CDR3 is also encoded by other nucleotide sequences in the sample. The V call is TRBV5-6, the J call TRBJ2-2; no definite D call. CDR1 is SGHDT, CDR2 YYEEEE, per germline. V lost 4 bases and J 3 bases, leaving 4 bases between the germline ends. The CDR3 contains 12 residues. CDR3 in DNA: TGTGCCAGCAGCCCGGACACCGGGGAGCTGTTTTTT. Translation: CASSPDTGELFF. The whole variable domain, remainder taken from reference TRBV5-6 and TRBJ2-2, is DAGVTQSPTHLIKTRGQQVTLRCSPKSGHDTVSWYQQALGQGPQFIFQYYEEEERQRGNFPDRFSGHQFPNYSSELNVNALLLGDSALYLCASSPDTGELFFGEGSRLTVL.

The chain is built from TRBV5-1 and TRBJ2-7, with D uncertain. The germline gives CDR1 SGHRS, CDR2 YFSETQ. The CDR3 has 14 residues. V lost 0 bases and J 2 bases, leaving 9 bases between the germline ends. The CDR3 sequence is CASSLVGTTYEQYF. As DNA, the CDR3 is TGCGCCAGCAGCTTGGTCGGAACCACCTACGAGCAGTACTTC.

This chain uses TRBV7-9 with TRBJ2-2; D is undetermined. Germline values: CDR1 SEHNR, CDR2 FQNEAQ (reference sequence). V lost 4 bases, J lost 6 bases, and 12 bases lay in between. This CDR3 region has 14 residues. The CDR3 DNA follows: TGTGCCAGCAGCTCCCTGGACCGTCCCGGGGAGCTGTTTTTT. Its protein product is CASSSLDRPGELFF.

The chain couples TRBV11-3 to TRBJ2-1; 13 bases match TRBD2. The CDR3 spans 16 residues. Germline values: CDR1 SGHNT, CDR2 YENEEA. J lost 10 bases, V lost 5 bases, and 11 bases had no gene match. CDR3 protein: CASSNQLAGGPFEQFF. The CDR3 DNA reads TGTGCCAGCAGCAACCAACTAGCGGGGGGGCCATTCGAGCAGTTCTTC.

The chain couples TRBV28 to TRBJ1-5; possible D gene TRBD1, 5 bases. The CDR3 has 16 amino acids. Germline lookup yields CDR1 MDHEN and CDR2 SYDVKM. V lost 6 bases and J 1 base, leaving 16 bases between the germline ends. The CDR3 loop is CASSYRWGTSNQPQHF. The CDR3 DNA reads TGTGCCAGCAGCTACCGGTGGGGCACAAGCAATCAGCCCCAGCATTTT.

The chain joins TRBV14 to TRBJ1-1, with D tentatively TRBD1 (6 bases). Between the trimmed V and J ends, which lost 0 bases and 4 bases, there was a span of 9 bases. CDR1 and CDR2 (germline): SGHDN, FVKESK. CDR3 length equals 14 residues. Here the CDR3 reads CASSQDDRPTEAFF. DNA of the CDR3: TGTGCCAGCAGCCAAGACGACAGGCCCACTGAAGCTTTCTTT.

To note about this clone: Additional DNA sequences in this sample encode the identical CDR3. The gene calls are TRBV6-5 and TRBJ2-7; D remains unclear. The CDR3 length is 12 residues. V gave up 5 bases and J gave up 0 bases, with 5 bases separating them. Per the germline V gene, CDR1 is MNHEY and CDR2 is SVGAGI. The CDR3 loop is CASSLSSYEQYF. The CDR3 nucleotides read TGTGCCAGCAGTCTTAGCTCCTACGAGCAGTACTTC.